This T cell receptor (beta chain) was sequenced for a study of graft-versus-host responses after intestinal transplantation. General study points: Detected in recipient marrow were GvH clones, some of which were first observed in ileum or blood.

V gave up 6 bases and J gave up 4 bases, with 16 bases separating them. The CDR3 loop spans 15 amino acids. CDR1 and CDR2 (germline): MNHEY, SVGAGI. The method was immunoSEQ multiplex PCR; TCRdb's version includes in-frame clones alone and lacks a portion of them. The table lists over 70,000 clones, around 83% of them singletons. On this clone itself: Its antigen is as yet unknown.

The sequencing used unstimulated CD8+ T cells sorted from spleen or lymph node cells, collected before intestinal transplant. The TCR originated in a human donor who received an intestinal transplant. The gene calls are TRBV6-5 and TRBJ2-1; D unclear. CDR3: CASSRVSEAYNEQFF. CDR3 nucleotide sequence: TGTGCCAGCAGCCGGGTGTCTGAGGCGTACAATGAGCAGTTCTTC.